This T cell receptor beta chain was sequenced during a study of T cell responses to AZD1222 COVID-19 vaccine. Germline CDR1 is WNHNN and CDR2 is SYGVQD (reference sequence). CDR3 length equals 15 residues. Trimming removed 2 bases from V and 6 bases from J, with 17 bases in between. Clones were sequenced by immunoSEQ multiplex PCR, and TCRdb holds only the in-frame ones, with some missing. The sample contains around 140,000 clones, roughly 92% of which appear only once. Sequencing was performed on peripheral blood, taken on day 0 of AZD1222 vaccination. The chain uses TRBV10-1 and TRBJ2-7, with unresolved D. The sequence was collected from an adult in good health. Here the CDR3 DNA reads TGCGCCAGCAGTGAGGATGCCTCCGCGTTCGGCGAGCAGTACTTC. This encodes CASSEDASAFGEQYF.